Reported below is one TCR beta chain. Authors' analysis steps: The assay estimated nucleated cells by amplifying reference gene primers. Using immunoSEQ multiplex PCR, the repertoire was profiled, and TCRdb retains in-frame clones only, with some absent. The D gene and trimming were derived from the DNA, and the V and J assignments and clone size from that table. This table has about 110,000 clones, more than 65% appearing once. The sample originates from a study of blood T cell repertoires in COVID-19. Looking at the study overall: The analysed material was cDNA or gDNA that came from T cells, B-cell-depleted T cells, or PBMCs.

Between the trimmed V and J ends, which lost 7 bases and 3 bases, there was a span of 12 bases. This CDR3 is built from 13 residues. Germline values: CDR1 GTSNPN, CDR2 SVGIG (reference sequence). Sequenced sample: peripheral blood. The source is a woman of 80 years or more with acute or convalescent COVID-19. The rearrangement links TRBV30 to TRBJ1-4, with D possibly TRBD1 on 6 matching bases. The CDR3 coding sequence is TGTGCCTCTAACAGGGCCCCTAATGAAAAACTGTTTTTT. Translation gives CASNRAPNEKLFF.